Listed here are 32 T cell receptor beta chains from one sample, sequenced in a study of response to subunit inactivated influenza vaccine. MiXCR, applied by TCRdb to the RT-PCR reads, yields one record per CDR3 protein. This repertoire shows about 700,000 distinct CDR3 sequences, about 15% found once; its top ten account for 6% to 8%. The material sequenced was PBMCs from blood, taken approximately 15 days before vaccination. The receptors come from a man between 45 and 60 years old who received an inactivated influenza vaccine.

This clonotype was picked up one time. The chain carries TRBV7-9 and TRBJ1-5; D remains ambiguous. Trimming removed 1 base at V and 11 bases at J, with 12 bases between. The CDR3 runs 13 residues. CDR1 is SEHNR and CDR2 is FQNEAQ in the germline V gene (reference sequence). The CDR3 nucleotides are TGTGCCAGCAGCTTAGAAGGGCTCGGGGCCCAGCATTTT. Protein: CASSLEGLGAQHF.

This clonotype was seen just once. V usage is TRBV5-6 and J usage is TRBJ1-2; no clear D gene. Germline lookup yields CDR1 SGHDT and CDR2 YYEEEE. This CDR3 contains 14 residues. V shed 6 bases and J shed 4 bases, with 16 bases lying between them. This CDR3 reads CASNRGIQAYGYTF. The CDR3 region has the DNA TGTGCCAGCAATCGGGGAATCCAAGCCTATGGCTACACCTTC.

The chain employs TRBV6-2 or TRBV6-3 and TRBJ2-7; 9 bases align to TRBD1. Looked up from germline, CDR1 is MNHEY and CDR2 is SVGEGT. Losses at the gene ends were 6 bases for V and 3 bases for J; bases not matched to a gene: 3. The CDR3 has 13 amino acids. The CDR3 protein is CASRRDRVYEQYF. CDR3 DNA sequence: TGTGCCAGCAGACGGGACAGGGTCTACGAGCAGTACTTC.

The chain combines TRBV19 with TRBJ2-2, with 11 bases aligning to TRBD2. Germline V gene data show CDR1 as LNHDA and CDR2 as SQIVND (reference sequence). The junction had 9 bases not matched to a gene; V was cut back by 6 bases and J by 3 bases. This CDR3 is 17 amino acids long. CDR3 sequence reads: CASRPGLAETHTGELFF. The CDR3 DNA reads as TGTGCCAGTAGGCCGGGACTAGCGGAGACCCACACCGGGGAGCTGTTTTTT. Full variable domain (missing parts from reference TRBV19 and TRBJ2-2): DGGITQSPKYLFRKEGQNVTLSCEQNLNHDAMYWYRQDPGQGLRLIYYSQIVNDFQKGDIAEGYSVSREKKESFPLTVTSAQKNPTAFYLCASRPGLAETHTGELFFGEGSRLTVL.

This rearrangement joins TRBV5-1 to TRBJ2-1; no definite D call. The germline gives CDR1 SGHRS, CDR2 YFSETQ. CDR3 length: 16 amino acids. Trimming took off 4 bases at V and 5 bases at J, with 19 bases between the two ends. DNA for the CDR3: TGCGCCAGCAGCCCCACCCCGGACCGAGGACACAATGAGCAGTTCTTC. Protein product: CASSPTPDRGHNEQFF.

This chain links TRBV19 with TRBJ1-2, with D tentatively TRBD1 (5 bases). V lost 2 bases and J 0 bases, leaving 10 bases between the germline ends. Germline V gene lookup returns CDR1 LNHDA and CDR2 SQIVND (reference sequence). CDR3 length equals 15 residues. CDR3: CASSITGTSNYGYTF. The CDR3 DNA sequence: TGTGCCAGTAGTATAACCGGGACCTCTAACTATGGCTACACCTTC. The whole variable domain, filled in from reference TRBV19 and TRBJ1-2, reads DGGITQSPKYLFRKEGQNVTLSCEQNLNHDAMYWYRQDPGQGLRLIYYSQIVNDFQKGDIAEGYSVSREKKESFPLTVTSAQKNPTAFYLCASSITGTSNYGYTFGSGTRLTVV.

The rearrangement links TRBV7-6 to TRBJ2-1, with 9 bases matching TRBD2. The CDR3 covers 16 residues. CDR1 is SGHVS and CDR2 is FNYEAQ in the germline V gene. J lost 4 bases, V lost 5 bases, and 9 bases had no gene match. The CDR3 sequence: CASSLIAGALYNEQFF. CDR3 nucleotide sequence: TGTGCCAGCAGCCTGATAGCGGGGGCCCTGTACAATGAGCAGTTCTTC.

This clonotype was observed a few times. This chain links TRBV12-3 or TRBV12-4 with TRBJ2-7, with D possibly being TRBD2 (6 bases). The CDR3 has 15 amino acids. V lost 5 bases to trimming and J lost 1 base, with 15 bases between them. The DNA of the CDR3 is TGTGCCAGCAGTACCGTAGCGGAAGGATCCTACGAGCAGTACTTC. This encodes CASSTVAEGSYEQYF.

V gene TRBV2 combines with J gene TRBJ1-3; D not certain. V lost 1 base and J lost 6, with 10 bases in between. There are 14 residues in the CDR3. Germline CDR1 SNHLY, CDR2 FYNNEI. The CDR3 region has the DNA TGTGCCAGCAGTGAAGTAGAGACCGTAAACACCATATATTTT. Residues: CASSEVETVNTIYF.

In its sample, this clonotype was seen a few times. This chain joins TRBV7-8 and TRBJ1-1, with D tentatively TRBD1 (5 bases). Germline V gene data show CDR1 as SGHVS and CDR2 as FQNEAQ. This CDR3 spans 12 amino acids. V lost 5 bases and J 8 bases, leaving 12 bases between the germline ends. CDR3 DNA sequence: TGTGCCAGCAGCACCATGGGGCAGGAAGCTTTCTTT. Amino acid sequence: CASSTMGQEAFF.

This clonotype was counted ten times or more. The rearrangement uses TRBV6-5 and TRBJ2-1; a possible D gene is TRBD1 (6 bases). The germline V gene encodes CDR1 MNHEY and CDR2 SVGAGI. V lost 6 bases, J lost 9 bases, and 12 bases lay in between. This CDR3 region has 12 residues. The DNA of the CDR3 is TGTGCCAGCAGCCGAAGGGGGAGTGAGCAGTTCTTC. Its translation is CASSRRGSEQFF.

This clonotype came up a few times. The V gene is TRBV4-3, the J gene TRBJ2-1, with 11 bases lining up with TRBD2. Germline V lookup: CDR1 LGHNA, CDR2 YSLEER. V trimming: 6 bases; J trimming: 9 bases; junction bases outside the gene matches: 7. There are 14 residues in the CDR3. In DNA form, the CDR3 reads TGCGCCAGCAGAAGAACTAGCGGGAGAGCTGAGCAGTTCTTC. Translation gives CASRRTSGRAEQFF.

This clonotype was detected many times. V usage is TRBV4-2 and J usage is TRBJ2-1; the D is unclear. The CDR3 consists of 17 residues. In germline, CDR1 is LGHNA, CDR2 YNFKEQ. The germline V and J ends were trimmed by 3 bases and 0 bases, with 15 bases remaining between them. CDR3 nucleotide sequence: TGTGCCAGCAGCCATACAAACCTTTTCGGCTCCTACAATGAGCAGTTCTTC. This sequence encodes CASSHTNLFGSYNEQFF.

This clonotype was seen a handful of times. The J gene is TRBJ1-4, the V gene TRBV12-3 or TRBV12-4; tentative D call: TRBD1 (5 bases). V gave up 8 bases and J gave up 4 bases, with 17 bases separating them. The CDR3 sequence is 15 residues long. The CDR3 spells CASRAFGTGNEKLFF. The DNA for the CDR3 is TGTGCCAGCCGGGCCTTCGGGACGGGTAATGAAAAACTGTTTTTT.

The gene calls are TRBV3-1 and TRBJ1-2; D unresolved. CDR3 length: 15 residues. V lost 4 bases, J lost 4 bases, and 16 bases lay in between. Per the germline V gene, CDR1 is LGHDT and CDR2 is YNNKEL (reference sequence). The CDR3 nucleotides are TGTGCCAGCAGCCCAACCTGGGGAGAAGGCTATGGCTACACCTTC. Encoded protein: CASSPTWGEGYGYTF.

This clonotype was seen a few times. The J gene is TRBJ1-3, the V gene TRBV14, with a possible D match to TRBD1 (5 bases). Trimming stripped 5 bases from V and 0 bases from J, with 11 bases between. Germline-derived CDR1 and CDR2 are SGHDN and FVKESK. This CDR3 spans 15 amino acids. The CDR3 region is CASSRGRSSGNTIYF. The CDR3 region has the DNA TGTGCCAGCAGCAGGGGACGAAGCTCTGGAAACACCATATATTTT.

There are a few counts of this clonotype. The chain combines TRBV29-1 with TRBJ2-3; maybe TRBD1 (6 bases). The CDR3 is 13 amino acids. CDR1 and CDR2 (germline): SQVTM, ANQGSEA. V lost 4 bases and J 1 base, leaving 9 bases between the germline ends. DNA of the CDR3: TGCAGCGTTGCCGGACAGCGCACAGATACGCAGTATTTT. Translation gives CSVAGQRTDTQYF.

This clonotype has just a few counts. The chain has TRBV7-9 and TRBJ2-1, with D perhaps matching TRBD2 (5 bases). The germline gives CDR1 SEHNR, CDR2 FQNEAQ (reference sequence). The V end lost 9 bases, the J end lost 0 bases, and 15 bases lay between the germline ends. The length of the CDR3 is 15 residues. In DNA form, the CDR3 reads TGTGCCAGTCAAAAGGGAGAGAGCTCCTACAATGAGCAGTTCTTC. Its translation: CASQKGESSYNEQFF.

At least ten counts were recorded for this clonotype. The CDR3 here is CASSYVLDPVGDQPQHF. The CDR3 DNA reads as TGTGCCAGCAGTTACGTGTTGGATCCTGTGGGGGACCAGCCCCAGCATTTT. The V call is TRBV6-2 or TRBV6-3, the J call TRBJ1-5; possible D gene TRBD1, 5 bases. Germline CDR1 and CDR2: MNHEY and SVGEGT. The CDR3 loop spans 17 amino acids. V lost 2 bases and J 7 bases, leaving 21 bases between the germline ends.

This chain joins TRBV29-1 and TRBJ2-5, with D tentatively TRBD1 (5 bases). This CDR3 contains 13 residues. The V and J ends lost 8 bases and 2 bases respectively, with 15 bases between them. CDR1 and CDR2 (germline): SQVTM, ANQGSEA. The CDR3 bases are TGCAGCACCCGAAGGGGTCATCAAGAGACCCAGTACTTC. Protein: CSTRRGHQETQYF.

The chain joins TRBV10-3 to TRBJ1-2, with D unclear. The CDR3 is 13 residues long. Deletions cut 3 bases from V and 4 bases from J, with 9 bases between. Germline CDR1 is ENHRY and CDR2 is SYGVKD. CDR3 DNA sequence: TGTGCCATCAGTGAAAGCCTCCGCTATGGCTACACCTTC. This codes for CAISESLRYGYTF.

This clonotype was seen a few times. The chain links TRBV7-9 to TRBJ2-1; TRBD1 or TRBD2 may be the D gene (5 bases each). The V end was cut by 6 bases, the J end by 9 bases, with 18 bases between. The CDR3 sequence is 14 residues long. Germline CDR1 is SEHNR and CDR2 is FQNEAQ (reference sequence). The CDR3 DNA reads TGTGCCAGCAGAGGGGAAATCGGGGACGGTGAGCAGTTCTTC. Residues: CASRGEIGDGEQFF.

The table lists this clonotype with a few counts. This chain links TRBV28 with TRBJ2-3; D uncertain. Germline V gene sequence: CDR1 MDHEN, CDR2 SYDVKM. V was pared by 4 bases and J by 0 bases, with 11 bases between. This CDR3 has 15 residues. The CDR3 sequence is CASSSRTDSTDTQYF. The CDR3 DNA reads TGTGCCAGCAGTTCCCGGACGGATAGCACAGATACGCAGTATTTT.

This clonotype was detected a few times. The chain is built from TRBV6-2 or TRBV6-3 and TRBJ2-7; no clear D gene. Per germline, CDR1 MNHEY and CDR2 SVGEGT. This CDR3 spans 15 amino acids. The V and J ends lost 5 bases and 2 bases respectively, with 16 bases between them. In DNA form, the CDR3 reads TGTGCCAGCAGTGCCGAGACACGGAGAACCTACGAGCAGTACTTC. Translation gives CASSAETRRTYEQYF.

In its sample, this clonotype was seen a few times. The chain links TRBV29-1 to TRBJ2-3; 7 nucleotides match TRBD1. V dropped 6 bases and J dropped 1; count of bases not matched to a gene: 4. CDR3 length: 13 amino acids. Germline values: CDR1 SQVTM, CDR2 ANQGSEA. The CDR3 DNA reads as TGCAGCGTGACCGGACAGGGCACAGATACGCAGTATTTT. It codes for CSVTGQGTDTQYF.

This clonotype was seen more than once but under ten times. This chain uses TRBV7-2 with TRBJ2-3; 9 bases align to TRBD1. The germline V gene has CDR1 SGHTA and CDR2 FQGNSA. The CDR3 loop spans 17 amino acids. With 5 bases clipped from V and 1 base from J, the junction kept 10 bases outside the gene matches. The CDR3 nucleotides read TGTGCCAGCAGCCCAGACAGGGGGAGTAGTGGCACAGATACGCAGTATTTT. Its protein is CASSPDRGSSGTDTQYF.

Turning to this clonotype: One base away lies a much larger clone, so this may be a sequencing read error. The chain links TRBV7-3 to TRBJ2-3; TRBD2 matches 7 bases. The V gene end was trimmed by 6 bases and the J gene end by 8 bases; junction bases not matched to a gene: 2. Germline CDR1 SGHTA, CDR2 FQGTGA. There are 11 residues in the CDR3. The CDR3 reads CASSTGGTQYF. The CDR3 DNA is TGTGCCAGCAGTACGGGGGGTACGCAGTATTTT.

This clonotype has only a few counts. A much larger clone sits a single nucleotide away, making a read error possible. This chain uses TRBV7-6 with TRBJ2-7, with unresolved D. CDR3 length: 13 amino acids. Between the trimmed V and J ends, which lost 0 bases and 3 bases, there was a span of 6 bases. CDR1 and CDR2 (germline): SGHVS, FNYEAQ. This CDR3 reads CASSLASNYEQYF. CDR3 bases: TGTGCCAGCAGCTTAGCGAGTAACTACGAGCAGTACTTC. The full variable domain, rest sourced from reference TRBV7-6 and TRBJ2-7, is GAGVSQSPRYKVTKRGQDVALRCDPISGHVSLYWYRQALGQGPEFLTYFNYEAQQDKSGLPNDRFSAERPEGSISTLTIQRTEQRDSAMYRCASSLASNYEQYFGPGTRLTVT.

This clonotype occurred a few times. The V call is TRBV9, the J call TRBJ1-1; no definite D call. Germline CDR1 is SGDLS and CDR2 is YYNGEE. Trimming shortened V by 0 bases and J by 7 bases, and 4 bases separated the two germline ends. This CDR3 region has 11 residues. The chain's CDR3 is CASSVEDEAFF. CDR3 nucleotide sequence: TGTGCCAGCAGCGTAGAGGATGAAGCTTTCTTT. The full variable domain, its missing parts supplied by reference TRBV9 and TRBJ1-1, is DSGVTQTPKHLITATGQRVTLRCSPRSGDLSVYWYQQSLDQGLQFLIQYYNGEERAKGNILERFSAQQFPDLHSELNLSSLELGDSALYFCASSVEDEAFFGQGTRLTVV.

The sample holds a few counts of this clonotype. This chain joins TRBV18 and TRBJ2-3, with 10 nucleotides matching TRBD2. The CDR3 is made up of 16 amino acids. V lost 5 bases to trimming and J lost 5 bases; unmatched junction nucleotides: 10. Germline-derived CDR1 and CDR2 are KGHSH and LQKENI. CDR3 amino acids: CASSMSLAGAGDTQYF. CDR3 sequence (DNA): TGTGCCAGCTCAATGTCTCTAGCGGGGGCTGGAGATACGCAGTATTTT.

The CDR3 coding sequence is TGCAGTGCTAGAGATTTCGTGATCTACCATGGCTACACCTTC. Amino acid sequence: CSARDFVIYHGYTF. This rearrangement joins TRBV20-1 to TRBJ1-2; the D is unclear. The CDR3 spans 14 residues. Between the trimmed V and J ends, which lost 0 bases and 6 bases, there was a span of 14 bases. Germline-derived CDR1 and CDR2 are DFQATT and SNEGSKA (reference sequence).

The CDR3 nucleotides are TGTGCCAGCAGGCGGGACCCACTTCACGGGGAGCTGTTTTTT. This sequence encodes CASRRDPLHGELFF. The chain links TRBV2 to TRBJ2-2; the D gene is possibly TRBD2 (6 bases). Germline lookup yields CDR1 SNHLY and CDR2 FYNNEI. There are 14 residues in the CDR3. Trimming left V 6 bases short and J 7 bases short, with 15 bases between.